This entry lists 10 T cell receptor beta chains sequenced from one sample in a study of blood T cells in healthy people across ages. PCR was performed a second time for 7 to 11 cycles using a sample-barcoded 5' primer and a J-beta primer mix. TCRdb independently ran MiXCR on the 5' RACE reads; one entry per CDR3 protein. The sample includes fewer than 2 million distinct CDR3 sequences, roughly 43% of them seen just once. Specimen: blood. Source of these receptors: a human donor in good health.

The chain joins TRBV29-1 to TRBJ1-2; D ambiguous. V lost 5 bases and J lost 4, with 8 bases in between. The germline gives CDR1 SQVTM, CDR2 ANQGSEA. This CDR3 has 11 residues. CDR3 region: CSVLAGYGYTF. In DNA, the CDR3 is TGCAGCGTTTTGGCAGGCTATGGCTACACCTTC. Full variable domain (rest looked up from reference TRBV29-1 and TRBJ1-2): SAVISQKPSRDICQRGTSLTIQCQVDSQVTMMFWYRQQPGQSLTLIATANQGSEATYESGFVIDKFPISRPNLTFSTLTVSNMSPEDSSIYLCSVLAGYGYTFGSGTRLTVV.

The chain carries TRBV6-2 or TRBV6-3 and TRBJ1-3; no definite D call. The CDR3 consists of 16 residues. Germline V gene lookup returns CDR1 MNHEY and CDR2 SVGEGT. Trimming removed 6 bases from V and 0 bases from J, with 15 bases in between. In DNA, the CDR3 is TGTGCCAGCAGCCAAGACACCGTTCACTCTGGAAACACCATATATTTT. It codes for CASSQDTVHSGNTIYF.

This clonotype was detected only a few times. The V call is TRBV29-1, the J call TRBJ2-5, with D perhaps matching TRBD1 (6 bases). The V end lost 7 bases, the J end lost 0 bases, and 12 bases lay between the germline ends. The CDR3 is 13 amino acids. Germline V lookup: CDR1 SQVTM, CDR2 ANQGSEA. The DNA for the CDR3 is TGCAGCGCCCAGGGGCGGTACCAAGAGACCCAGTACTTC. It specifies CSAQGRYQETQYF.

The chain has TRBV20-1 and TRBJ2-1; TRBD2 might be the D (6 bases). V lost 3 bases, J lost 5 bases, and 17 bases lay in between. The CDR3 runs to 15 residues. CDR1 is DFQATT, CDR2 SNEGSKA, per germline (reference sequence). CDR3 sequence reads: CSASWGRRGNNEQFF. Here the CDR3 DNA reads TGCAGTGCTAGTTGGGGTCGGAGGGGTAACAATGAGCAGTTCTTC.

The table lists this clonotype with a few counts. The chain joins TRBV5-5 to TRBJ1-2, with a possible D match to TRBD1 (5 bases). The CDR3 extends over 15 amino acids. The germline V gene has CDR1 SGHKS and CDR2 YYEKEE (reference sequence). V was shortened by 3 bases and J by 4 bases, with 16 bases between the two germline ends. The CDR3 reads CASSSPGRDPYGYTF. The DNA of the CDR3 is TGTGCCAGCAGCTCCCCAGGACGGGACCCCTATGGCTACACCTTC.

This clonotype was seen more than once but under ten times. The chain couples TRBV6-2 or TRBV6-3 to TRBJ1-2; TRBD1 might be the D (6 bases). Germline V gene data show CDR1 as MNHEY and CDR2 as SVGEGT. The CDR3 has 14 amino acids. Trimming stripped 5 bases from V and 4 bases from J, with 14 bases between. In DNA form, the CDR3 reads TGTGCCAGCAGTCGCCCAATGGACAGCTATGGCTACACCTTC. Its protein is CASSRPMDSYGYTF.

This clonotype was observed a handful of times. The chain combines TRBV4-1 with TRBJ1-4; D is possibly TRBD1 (6 bases). Trimming took 0 bases from V and 8 from J, leaving 10 bases between them. The germline V gene has CDR1 MGHRA and CDR2 YSYEKL. CDR3 size: 14 residues. The CDR3 reads CASSQEGHREKLFF. CDR3 bases: TGCGCCAGCAGCCAAGAGGGACACAGAGAAAAACTGTTTTTT.

This clonotype turned up a few times. V gene TRBV10-3 combines with J gene TRBJ2-7; possibly TRBD2 for D (5 bases). CDR1 and CDR2 from the germline V gene are ENHRY and SYGVKD. The V end lost 3 bases, the J end lost 3 bases, and 9 bases lay between the germline ends. The CDR3 totals 13 residues. The CDR3 region has the DNA TGTGCCATCAGTGATCAACTAGTCTACGAGCAGTACTTC. As protein: CAISDQLVYEQYF.

This clonotype was counted only a few times. The junction departs from germline at one end; a sequencing error may be responsible. The rearrangement links TRBV4-3 to TRBJ1-6; the match to TRBD1 covers 9 bases. Germline-derived CDR1 and CDR2 are LGHNA and YSLEER. The length of the CDR3 is 19 residues. CDR3 protein: CASSQSRDRVSSYNSPPHF. The DNA for the CDR3 is TGCGCCAGCAGCCAATCCCGGGACAGGGTGAGCTCCTATAATTCACCCCCCCACTTT.

This clonotype was seen a few times. The CDR3 region is CASSQETDGYTF. As DNA, the CDR3 is TGCGCCAGCAGCCAAGAAACCGATGGCTACACCTTC. The chain carries TRBV4-1 and TRBJ1-2, with D hard to call. This CDR3 is 12 amino acids long. Trimming removed 0 bases at V and 6 bases at J, with 5 bases between. From germline, CDR1 is MGHRA and CDR2 YSYEKL.